This TCR beta chain was sequenced during a study of shared clonotypes between healthy human individuals. Every unsorted PBMC PCR replicate was loaded with approximately 290 ng DNA, approximately 30,000 T cell genomes. Researchers sequenced unsorted PBMC DNA using ten immunoSEQ deep assay plates. Only in-frame clones appear in the TCRdb table, and some are missing; sequencing was by immunoSEQ multiplex PCR. Of about 450,000 clones listed, about four fifths were seen once; the top ten hold about 12%. On this clone: Its antigen is currently unknown.

The ends were cut back, 1 base at V and 6 bases at J, with 7 bases in the middle. CDR1 SGHAT and CDR2 FQDESV come from the germline V gene (reference sequence). The CDR3 is 12 residues long. Study results and limitations: Among donors, clonotype sharing was expected to be affected by sequencing depth.

The chain is built from TRBV11-1 and TRBJ2-7, with D unresolved. This clonotype was sampled from a woman aged 40 to 49 in good health. Some clones in this sample may be carry-over from other donors' samples. The sample consisted of PBMCs. CDR3 amino acids: CASSLVPIEQYF. The CDR3 coding sequence is TGTGCCAGCAGCTTAGTTCCTATCGAGCAGTACTTC.